This TCR beta chain came from a study of identical twins. Template switching added a universal primer site; cDNA carried unique molecular identifiers. TCRdb used MiXCR to reprocess the 5' RACE reads, holding one entry per CDR3 protein. Found here are about 660,000 distinct CDR3 sequences, around 8.6% of them singletons; the top ten hold around 0.95%. Concerning this clonotype itself: The antigen is unknown.

Study-wide results and limits: Models underpredicted monozygotic twin sharing of out-of-frame TCR alpha.

These same data were also listed under a study on yellow fever vaccine responses in identical twins.

The origin of this receptor is a young woman in good health. The source material was PBMCs.

As DNA, the CDR3 is TGCAGCGTTGAAGAGGAAGGGTTTACTGAAGCTTTCTTT. Its protein product is CSVEEEGFTEAFF. The chain recombines TRBV29-1 with TRBJ1-1, with D uncertain. From germline, CDR1 is SQVTM and CDR2 ANQGSEA. Trimming stripped 0 bases from V and 5 bases from J, with 10 bases between. This CDR3 is built from 13 residues.